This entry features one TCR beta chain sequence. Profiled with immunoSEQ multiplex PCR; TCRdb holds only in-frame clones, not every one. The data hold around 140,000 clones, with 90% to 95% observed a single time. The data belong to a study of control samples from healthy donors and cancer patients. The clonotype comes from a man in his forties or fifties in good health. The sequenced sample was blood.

This CDR3 reads CASNTGEAFF. DNA for the CDR3: TGTGCCAGCAACACGGGTGAAGCTTTCTTT. The V gene is TRBV6-5, the J gene TRBJ1-1, with no clear D. Germline lookup yields CDR1 MNHEY and CDR2 SVGAGI. The length of the CDR3 is 10 residues. Trimming cost V 7 bases and J 7 bases, with 7 bases left between them.